The 30 T cell receptor beta chains below all came from one sample that was sequenced in a study of human T cells and chemical hapten exposure. The sample's time point: pre-sensitization, week 0. Treatment noted: therapeutic diphenylcyclopropenone sensitization with weekly scalp DPC. Total RNA was isolated from whole blood that had not been fractionated. TCRdb re-analysed the RACE reads in MiXCR, keeping a single row per CDR3 protein. Among roughly 56,000 distinct CDR3 sequences listed, 9.6% were seen once. This specimen consisted of whole blood, obtained in connection with sensitization to the hapten diphenylcyclopropenone (DPC). The receptors stem from a woman younger than 45 with alopecia areata. Some clones in this sample may be carry-over from other donors' samples.

In this sample, this clonotype turned up a few times. The rearrangement links TRBV6-2 or TRBV6-3 to TRBJ1-5, with 11 bases matching TRBD1. Trimming took 8 bases from V and 6 from J; bases not matched to a gene: 6. The CDR3 covers 14 residues. The V gene's germline CDR1 is MNHEY and CDR2 SVGEGT. The CDR3, as DNA: TGTGCCAGCGGCCGGGACAGGGGGTTTCAGCCCCAGCATTTT. Amino acid sequence: CASGRDRGFQPQHF.

A few counts support this clonotype. The rearrangement uses TRBV6-5 and TRBJ2-1, with a weak D call TRBD2 (6 bases). This CDR3 comprises 13 residues. The germline gives CDR1 MNHEY, CDR2 SVGAGI. Trimming left V 10 bases short and J 5 bases short, with 15 bases between. Written as DNA, the CDR3 is TGTGCCACCAGGGCTAGCGTTAACAATGAGCAGTTCTTC. Translation: CATRASVNNEQFF.

This chain connects TRBV20-1 to TRBJ2-7, with TRBD2 identical over 7 bases. The length of the CDR3 is 15 residues. The V and J ends lost 3 bases and 6 bases, in that order; junction bases with no gene match: 14. Germline CDR1 DFQATT, CDR2 SNEGSKA (reference sequence). CDR3 region: CSARQGAGVTGEQYF. The CDR3 nucleotides read TGCAGTGCTAGGCAAGGGGCGGGGGTTACCGGCGAGCAGTACTTC.

The J gene is TRBJ2-5, the V gene TRBV2; D may correspond to TRBD1 or TRBD2 (5 bases each). The V and J ends lost 5 bases and 5 bases respectively, with 15 bases between them. Per germline, CDR1 SNHLY and CDR2 FYNNEI. The CDR3 runs to 14 residues. This chain's CDR3 is CASSPGPPWETQYF. The CDR3 DNA reads TGTGCCAGCAGTCCGGGACCCCCTTGGGAGACCCAGTACTTC.

In its sample, this clonotype was seen a few times. This chain links TRBV20-1 with TRBJ1-6; D gene unclear. The CDR3 has 15 residues. Deletions cut 1 base from V and 0 bases from J, with 7 bases between. Germline assignment: CDR1 DFQATT and CDR2 SNEGSKA (reference sequence). CDR3 DNA sequence: TGCAGTGCTAGAGCCGTGGGCTCCTATAATTCACCCCTCCACTTT. Residues: CSARAVGSYNSPLHF.

The chain employs TRBV3-1 and TRBJ2-3; the D call may be TRBD1 or TRBD2 (6 bases each). Germline CDR1 reads LGHDT; CDR2 reads YNNKEL (reference sequence). Trimming shortened V by 4 bases and J by 4 bases, and 15 bases separated the two germline ends. The CDR3 is made up of 15 amino acids. CDR3 amino acids: CASSPVGGPPDTQYF. The CDR3 DNA is TGTGCCAGCAGCCCCGTGGGGGGCCCCCCAGATACGCAGTATTTT.

This clonotype appeared a few times. Here the CDR3 DNA reads TGTGCCAGCAGCGTAGCCGGGACTAGCGGGGGGGCTTATGAGCAGTTCTTC. It specifies CASSVAGTSGGAYEQFF. The V and J genes are TRBV9 and TRBJ2-1, with 16 nucleotides matching TRBD2. The CDR3 spans 17 residues. V was pared by 0 bases and J by 8 bases, with 5 bases of the junction left unmatched. Germline V CDR1 and CDR2: SGDLS, YYNGEE.

This clonotype was picked up many times. The chain uses TRBV3-1 and TRBJ1-1; D is undetermined. Germline values: CDR1 LGHDT, CDR2 YNNKEL (reference sequence). This CDR3 contains 14 residues. Trimming removed 4 bases from V and 1 base from J, with 10 bases in between. The CDR3 DNA is TGTGCCAGCAGCCGAGGAGGGCAGAACACTGAAGCTTTCTTT. It encodes CASSRGGQNTEAFF.

This clonotype was counted a few times. CDR3 sequence (DNA): TGTGCCAGCAGCTTACGTCCCCCCGGCGGGGCCAACACAGGTGGAAATACGCAGTATTTT. It translates to CASSLRPPGGANTGGNTQYF. V gene TRBV11-2 combines with J gene TRBJ2-3; perhaps TRBD2 as D (6 bases). CDR1 and CDR2 (germline): SGHAT, FQNNGV. The CDR3 runs to 20 residues. V dropped 2 bases and J dropped 7 bases, with 31 bases sitting between them.

In this sample, this clonotype turned up many times. J is TRBJ2-2 and V is TRBV28, with TRBD1 matching 8 bases. There are 15 residues in the CDR3. Trimming removed 5 bases from V and 5 bases from J; junction bases left unmatched: 7. Germline V gives CDR1 MDHEN, CDR2 SYDVKM. CDR3 region: CASSLTGVGTGELFF. The DNA of the CDR3 is TGTGCCAGCAGTCTGACAGGGGTGGGGACCGGGGAGCTGTTTTTT.

At least ten counts were recorded for this clonotype. CDR3 in amino acids: CSASWGGGEQFF. The DNA of the CDR3 is TGCAGTGCTAGTTGGGGGGGTGGTGAGCAGTTCTTC. This sequence joins TRBV20-1 and TRBJ2-1; TRBD2 aligns across 7 bases. The CDR3 has 12 residues. Per the germline V gene, CDR1 is DFQATT and CDR2 is SNEGSKA (reference sequence). V shed 3 bases, J shed 9 bases, and the junction held 5 bases outside the gene matches.

CDR3 protein: CASSYNLPTVNTEAFF. The CDR3 DNA is TGTGCCAGCAGTTACAATTTACCGACGGTGAACACTGAAGCTTTCTTT. The chain couples TRBV6-2 or TRBV6-3 to TRBJ1-1; D unresolved. The CDR3 covers 16 residues. The germline V and J ends were trimmed by 2 bases and 0 bases, with 13 bases remaining between them. Germline CDR1 reads MNHEY; CDR2 reads SVGEGT.

This clonotype appeared a few times. This chain uses TRBV6-6 with TRBJ1-6; no clear D. The CDR3 is made up of 18 amino acids. V was shortened by 0 bases and J by 6 bases, with 18 bases between the two germline ends. Germline values: CDR1 MNHNY, CDR2 SVGAGI (reference sequence). As DNA, the CDR3 is TGTGCCAGCAGTTACTCGACTTCGGCGCAGGCCCTTAATTCACCCCTCCACTTT. Its translation: CASSYSTSAQALNSPLHF.

V gene TRBV3-1 combines with J gene TRBJ2-5; D assignment may be TRBD1 or TRBD2 (5 bases each). In germline, CDR1 is LGHDT, CDR2 YNNKEL (reference sequence). The V and J ends lost 4 bases and 3 bases respectively, with 21 bases between them. CDR3 size: 17 residues. CDR3 in DNA: TGTGCCAGCAGCCCGGGGTGGGGACCACCTGAAAAAGAGACCCAGTACTTC. It is translated as CASSPGWGPPEKETQYF.

On this clonotype itself: The junction and the germline gene differ at one end; a read error may be behind it. This chain joins TRBV6-2 or TRBV6-3 and TRBJ2-5; 12 bases align to TRBD1. The CDR3 is 16 amino acids. CDR1 and CDR2 from the germline V gene are MNHEY and SVGEGT. The CDR3 sequence: CANSPPTGTGGETQYF. CDR3 nucleotides: TGTGCCAACAGTCCTCCGACCGGGACAGGGGGCGAGACCCAGTACTTC.

This clonotype has ten or more counts. The chain combines TRBV6-5 with TRBJ1-1, with unresolved D. Germline CDR1 reads MNHEY; CDR2 reads SVGAGI. The CDR3 spans 14 residues. V was pared by 0 bases and J by 0 bases, with 5 bases between. CDR3 loop: CASSYSQLNTEAFF. The CDR3 DNA follows: TGTGCCAGCAGTTACTCTCAGTTGAACACTGAAGCTTTCTTT.

The CDR3 nucleotides read TGTGCCAGCAGCCGACCTAGCGGGGGGGCGATAATTTTAGCAGATACGCAGTATTTT. It specifies CASSRPSGGAIILADTQYF. The chain is built from TRBV6-2 or TRBV6-3 and TRBJ2-3; TRBD2 aligns across 12 bases. Trimming cost V 6 bases and J 4 bases; bases outside gene matches: 17. The CDR3 runs 19 residues. The germline CDR1 and CDR2 sequences are MNHEY and SVGEGT.

This clonotype has ten or more counts. In DNA, the CDR3 is TGCAGCGTGGAAAACACAGATACGCAGTATTTT. It translates to CSVENTDTQYF. The chain combines TRBV29-1 with TRBJ2-3, with D hard to call. Germline V gene lookup returns CDR1 SQVTM and CDR2 ANQGSEA. V was clipped by 6 bases and J by 2 bases, with 6 bases between them. CDR3 length: 11 residues.

Only a few counts were recorded for this clonotype. The chain joins TRBV13 to TRBJ2-7; D is undetermined. The CDR3 totals 14 residues. Germline V gene sequence: CDR1 PRHDT, CDR2 FYEKMQ (reference sequence). V was pared by 5 bases and J by 2 bases, with 13 bases between. The CDR3 DNA follows: TGTGCCAGCAGCCCCCGTCCCGCAGCCTACGAGCAGTACTTC. It encodes CASSPRPAAYEQYF.

This clonotype was seen ten or more times. The chain is built from TRBV4-1 and TRBJ2-2; tentatively, D is TRBD1 or TRBD2 (5 bases each). CDR3 length: 15 amino acids. Trimming left V 5 bases short and J 1 base short, with 11 bases between. Germline CDR1 is MGHRA and CDR2 is YSYEKL. This CDR3 is CASSNTRGNTGELFF. In DNA, the CDR3 is TGCGCCAGCAGCAACACGAGGGGGAACACCGGGGAGCTGTTTTTT.

The CDR3 spells CASINSGTENQPQHF. CDR3 coding DNA: TGTGCCAGCATCAACTCCGGGACGGAGAATCAGCCCCAGCATTTT. The rearrangement uses TRBV28 and TRBJ1-5; a weak D match, TRBD1 (5 bases). V was cut by 7 bases and J by 4 bases, with 17 bases left in between. CDR3 size: 15 residues. Germline CDR1 is MDHEN and CDR2 is SYDVKM.

V is TRBV29-1 and J is TRBJ2-7; 9 nucleotides align to TRBD2. Germline V gene data show CDR1 as SQVTM and CDR2 as ANQGSEA. Trimming cost V 4 bases and J 7 bases; bases outside gene matches: 5. The CDR3 consists of 12 residues. The CDR3 region has the DNA TGCAGCGTTGGCGGGGGGGCAAATGAGCAGTACTTC. It translates to CSVGGGANEQYF.

This clonotype was seen only a few times. The rearrangement uses TRBV6-6 and TRBJ1-3; 7 bases fit TRBD1. V trimming: 5 bases; J trimming: 3 bases; junction bases outside the gene matches: 4. The CDR3 sequence is 14 residues long. CDR1 is MNHNY and CDR2 is SVGAGI in the germline V gene (reference sequence). In nucleotides, the CDR3 is TGTGCCAGCAGTACCGGGACAGTTGGAAACACCATATATTTT. This translates into CASSTGTVGNTIYF.

This clonotype was picked up a small number of times. The V gene is TRBV7-3, the J gene TRBJ2-2; the D is unclear. This CDR3 is 13 amino acids long. Trimming shortened V by 5 bases and J by 0 bases, and 4 bases separated the two germline ends. Per germline, CDR1 SGHTA and CDR2 FQGTGA. This chain's CDR3 is CASSETNTGELFF. DNA of the CDR3: TGTGCCAGCAGCGAAACGAACACCGGGGAGCTGTTTTTT.

Only a few counts were recorded for this clonotype. V and J are TRBV7-3 and TRBJ2-6, with 8 bases lining up with TRBD1. The germline V gene has CDR1 SGHTA and CDR2 FQGTGA. V lost 5 bases, J lost 0 bases, and 12 bases stayed unmatched. The CDR3 spans 19 residues. CDR3 protein: CASSPYRQGAPSGANVLTF. CDR3 nucleotides: TGTGCCAGCAGCCCATACCGGCAGGGGGCACCCTCTGGGGCCAACGTCCTGACTTTC.

This clonotype was recorded a few times. The chain is built from TRBV29-1 and TRBJ2-3, with 14 nucleotides matching TRBD2. Germline lookup yields CDR1 SQVTM and CDR2 ANQGSEA. This CDR3 comprises 19 residues. J gave up 4 bases and V 7 bases, and 19 bases lay outside the gene matches. The CDR3: CSGRPGGLAGAPGADTQYF. The CDR3 region has the DNA TGCAGCGGTCGACCCGGGGGACTAGCGGGGGCCCCCGGGGCAGATACGCAGTATTTT.

Only a few counts were recorded for this clonotype. The chain employs TRBV12-3 or TRBV12-4 and TRBJ1-2; D not certain. The V gene lost 5 bases and the J gene lost 4 bases, with 14 bases spanning the gap. The CDR3 has 14 residues. The CDR3 is CASSPTVRGYGYTF. The CDR3 DNA sequence: TGTGCCAGCAGTCCGACCGTTCGGGGCTATGGCTACACCTTC.

The rearrangement joins TRBV28 to TRBJ2-3, with D tentatively TRBD1 or TRBD2 (5 bases each). Germline V gene sequence: CDR1 MDHEN, CDR2 SYDVKM. V lost 3 bases and J 3 bases, leaving 22 bases between the germline ends. There are 18 residues in the CDR3. The CDR3 sequence is CASSLNGAGPRGTDTQYF. In DNA, the CDR3 is TGTGCCAGCAGTTTGAACGGGGCAGGCCCTCGAGGAACAGATACGCAGTATTTT.

This clonotype was counted ten times or more. This sequence joins TRBV11-2 and TRBJ1-1, with D maybe TRBD1 (5 bases). The germline CDR1 and CDR2 sequences are SGHAT and FQNNGV. Trimming removed 3 bases from V and 3 bases from J, with 8 bases in between. This CDR3 is 13 amino acids long. The CDR3, as DNA: TGTGCCAGCAGCTTGCAGGGCTACACTGAAGCTTTCTTT. It encodes CASSLQGYTEAFF. Supplemented by reference TRBV11-2 and TRBJ1-1, the full variable domain reads EAGVAQSPRYKIIEKRQSVAFWCNPISGHATLYWYQQILGQGPKLLIQFQNNGVVDDSQLPKDRFSAERLKGVDSTLKIQPAKLEDSAVYLCASSLQGYTEAFFGQGTRLTVV.

The chain links TRBV18 to TRBJ1-1, with D hard to call. This CDR3 contains 15 residues. The V gene lost 0 bases and the J gene lost 1 base, with 9 bases spanning the gap. Germline V lookup: CDR1 KGHSH, CDR2 LQKENI. CDR3 protein: CASSPPGRRNTEAFF. In DNA form, the CDR3 reads TGTGCCAGCTCACCACCTGGTCGGAGGAACACTGAAGCTTTCTTT.